This TCR beta chain was captured by sequencing in a study of OX40 agonist ivuxolimab in advanced cancers. Clones were read by immunoSEQ multiplex PCR, and TCRdb kept only the in-frame ones, dropping some. This table holds more than 90,000 clones, about 79% found once. Germline CDR1 LNHDA, CDR2 SQIVND (reference sequence). V shed 1 base and J 0 bases; nucleotides not matched to a gene: 5. This CDR3 has 17 amino acids. This clone has a single count. This sample comprised CD4+ or CD8+ T cells sorted from blood, obtained in a trial of the OX40 agonist ivuxolimab. J is TRBJ2-5 and V is TRBV19, with 10 nucleotides matching TRBD2. This receptor was taken from an adult with an advanced solid tumor such as melanoma, head and neck, liver or kidney cancer. CDR3 sequence: CASSIGGSGGYQETQYF. The CDR3 nucleotides read TGTGCCAGTAGTATAGGTGGTAGCGGGGGGTACCAAGAGACCCAGTACTTC.